One and the same sample provided the 15 T cell receptor beta chains below, sequenced in a study of tumor and adjacent non-tumor tissue in lung cancer. RNA was extracted from bulk tissue without any cell sorting. The library came from three nested PCR rounds adapted from ARM-PCR protocols. TCRdb redid the calling of the multiplex PCR reads with MiXCR, one entry per CDR3 protein. The table includes 68,000 or so distinct CDR3 sequences, about 61% detected once. The specimen sequenced was lung tumor tissue. The receptors shown here come from a man aged 50 to 60 with non-small cell lung cancer.

This clonotype was seen many times. The genes are TRBV5-1 and TRBJ2-3; D possibly corresponds to TRBD1 (6 bases). Trimming removed 0 bases at V and 2 bases at J, with 10 bases between. There are 15 residues in the CDR3. Germline values: CDR1 SGHRS, CDR2 YFSETQ. This chain's CDR3 is CASSLGGQNTDTQYF. The CDR3 coding sequence is TGCGCCAGCAGCTTGGGTGGACAGAACACAGATACGCAGTATTTT.

In regard to this clonotype: This may arise from a read error, as a much more abundant clone is one base away. J is TRBJ2-4 and V is TRBV11-2; 7 bases map to TRBD1. The CDR3 extends over 14 amino acids. CDR1 and CDR2 (germline): SGHAT, FQNNGV. The CDR3 region has the DNA TGTGCCACCAGCTCGGACAGGATAAAAAACATTCAGTACTTC. Its translation is CATSSDRIKNIQYF. The entire variable domain, with the rest obtained from reference TRBV11-2 and TRBJ2-4, is as follows: EAGVAQSPRYKIIEKRQSVAFWCNPISGHATLYWYQQILGQGPKLLIQFQNNGVVDDSQLPKDRFSAERLKGVDSTLKIQPAKLEDSAVYLCATSSDRIKNIQYFGAGTRLSVL.

Turning to this clonotype: This sequence may be a read error, since a much larger clone differs from it by one base. The rearrangement links TRBV5-4 to TRBJ2-5; maybe TRBD2 (6 bases). Germline loops: CDR1 SGHNT, CDR2 YYREEE (reference sequence). The CDR3 runs to 13 residues. CDR3 nucleotides: TGTGTCAGCAACCGGGACTACCAAGAGACCCAGTACTTC. Protein product: CVSNRDYQETQYF. Combining the CDR3 with reference TRBV5-4 and TRBJ2-5 gives the whole variable domain ETGVTQSPTHLIKTRGQQVTLRCSSQSGHNTVSWYQQALGQGPQFIFQYYREEENGRGNFPPRFSGLQFPNYSSELNVNALELDDSALYLCVSNRDYQETQYFGPGTRLLVL.

About this clonotype itself: This clone may be a read error of a much larger clone one base away. J is TRBJ2-1 and V is TRBV12-3 or TRBV12-4; TRBD2 aligns across 7 bases. This CDR3 spans 16 amino acids. The V gene end was trimmed by 6 bases and the J gene end by 0 bases; junction bases not matched to a gene: 8. The CDR3: CASRYTGTNSYNEQFF. The CDR3, as DNA: TGTGCCAGCAGATACACCGGGACTAACTCCTACAATGAGCAGTTCTTC.

A few counts support this clonotype. A read error is possible here, since a much larger clone lies one base away. V gene TRBV5-1 combines with J gene TRBJ2-7; a weak D match, TRBD2 (5 bases). CDR1 and CDR2 (germline): SGHRS, YFSETQ. V was pared by 4 bases and J by 3 bases, with 14 bases between. The CDR3 loop spans 14 amino acids. The DNA of the CDR3 is TGCGCCAGCAGCCAGTTTGGACTGAGCTACGAGCAGTACTTC. Residues: CASSQFGLSYEQYF.

Within the sample, this clonotype is medium-sized. CDR3 sequence (DNA): TGTGCCAGCAGCTTGGCTTGGATATCTTACAATGAGCAGTTCTTC. Translating gives CASSLAWISYNEQFF. The rearrangement joins TRBV5-6 to TRBJ2-1; D gene ambiguous. The length of the CDR3 is 15 residues. The V gene's germline CDR1 is SGHDT and CDR2 YYEEEE. V gave up 0 bases and J gave up 4 bases, with 11 bases separating them.

Turning to this clonotype: The conserved final phenylalanine or tryptophan is absent from the CDR3, which likely points to a read error. The DNA is left out, because the CDR3 cannot be placed on it with certainty; the CDR3 is given as TCRdb lists it. The chain couples TRBV6-2 or TRBV6-3 to TRBJ2-1. CDR1 and CDR2 from the germline V gene are MNHEY and SVGEGT. From its first to its last residue, the CDR3 has 12 amino acids. The CDR3 loop is CASCSSYNEQIY.

This clonotype was picked up many times. This chain connects TRBV24-1 to TRBJ1-5; 7 nucleotides line up with TRBD1. Per germline, CDR1 KGHDR and CDR2 SFDVKD. This CDR3 is built from 14 residues. Trimming at V came to 4 bases and at J to 7 bases, leaving 6 bases not matched to a gene. Written as DNA, the CDR3 is TGTGCCACCAGTGACCCGACAGGGACCCAGCCCCAGCATTTT. Residues: CATSDPTGTQPQHF.

This clonotype came up a few times. One base away lies a much larger clone, so this may be a sequencing read error. The V gene is TRBV5-6, the J gene TRBJ1-1; D ambiguous. The CDR3 spans 13 residues. The germline V gene has CDR1 SGHDT and CDR2 YYEEEE. CDR3 sequence (DNA): TGTACCAGCACCTTGACTGCGAACACTGAAGCTTTCTTT. Translated, it gives CTSTLTANTEAFF.

This chain joins TRBV30 and TRBJ2-3; D unclear. Trimming stripped 1 base from V and 0 bases from J, with 11 bases between. Germline V gene sequence: CDR1 GTSNPN, CDR2 SVGIG (reference sequence). The CDR3 loop spans 15 amino acids. The CDR3 nucleotides are TGTGCCTGGAGTGGCGCGGTCACTAGCACAGATACGCAGTATTTT. This codes for CAWSGAVTSTDTQYF.

This clonotype was seen ten or more times. The chain is built from TRBV7-9 and TRBJ2-6; D gene ambiguous. This CDR3 has 14 residues. The V end lost 1 base, the J end lost 0 bases, and 1 base lay between the germline ends. Germline V gene lookup returns CDR1 SEHNR and CDR2 FQNEAQ (reference sequence). The CDR3 spells CASSLDSGANVLTF. CDR3 DNA: TGTGCCAGCAGCTTAGACTCTGGGGCCAACGTCCTGACTTTC.

The rearrangement uses TRBV29-1 and TRBJ2-7; TRBD1 is a possible D gene (5 bases). There are 13 residues in the CDR3. The germline gives CDR1 SQVTM, CDR2 ANQGSEA. CDR3 region: CRVIAQGSYEQYF. CDR3 DNA sequence: TGCAGGGTTATAGCCCAGGGCTCCTACGAGCAGTACTTC.

In the case of this clonotype: This may come from a read error, since a much larger clone is one base off. This chain joins TRBV6-6 and TRBJ1-3, with 8 bases lining up with TRBD1. V lost 6 bases and J lost 4; bases outside the gene matches: 8. Germline CDR1 reads MNHNY; CDR2 reads SVGAGI (reference sequence). This CDR3 comprises 15 residues. The chain's CDR3 is CASSSRTGNGNTIYF. The CDR3 bases are TGTGCCAGCAGCTCCAGGACAGGGAACGGAAACACCATATATTTT.

This clonotype was observed a few times. The conserved phenylalanine or tryptophan is not found at the CDR3 terminus, so this likely reflects a read error. It is unclear where the CDR3 begins or ends on the DNA, so no DNA is shown, and the CDR3 is as TCRdb lists it. The chain carries TRBV6-5 and TRBJ1-6; the table's D call, TRBD1, has no DNA check behind it. The germline gives CDR1 MNHEY, CDR2 SVGAGI. The CDR3 is 15 amino acids long, termini counted. The CDR3 is CASSRTGKGNSPLHL.

Judged by abundance, this clonotype is medium-sized. The gene calls are TRBV20-1 and TRBJ2-7; D unclear. The CDR3 has 11 amino acids. Trimming shortened V by 6 bases and J by 2 bases, and 8 bases separated the two germline ends. From germline, CDR1 is DFQATT and CDR2 SNEGSKA (reference sequence). DNA for the CDR3: TGCAGTGCCCGAAGAACCTACGAGCAGTACTTC. It encodes CSARRTYEQYF.